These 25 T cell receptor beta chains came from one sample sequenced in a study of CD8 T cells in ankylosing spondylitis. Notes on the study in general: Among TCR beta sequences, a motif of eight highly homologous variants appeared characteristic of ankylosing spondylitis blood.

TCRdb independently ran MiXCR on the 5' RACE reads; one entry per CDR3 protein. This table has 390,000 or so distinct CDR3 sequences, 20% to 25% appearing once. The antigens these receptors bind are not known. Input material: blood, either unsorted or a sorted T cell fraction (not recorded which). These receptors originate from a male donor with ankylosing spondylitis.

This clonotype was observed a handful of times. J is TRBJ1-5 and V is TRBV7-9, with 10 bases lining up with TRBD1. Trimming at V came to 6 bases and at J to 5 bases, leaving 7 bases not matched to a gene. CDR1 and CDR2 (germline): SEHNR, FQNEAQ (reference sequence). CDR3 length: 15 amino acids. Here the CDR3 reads CASSRTGGAYQPQHF. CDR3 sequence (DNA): TGTGCCAGCAGTCGGACAGGGGGAGCATATCAGCCCCAGCATTTT. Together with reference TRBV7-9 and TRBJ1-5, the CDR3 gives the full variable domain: DTGVSQNPRHKITKRGQNVTFRCDPISEHNRLYWYRQTLGQGPEFLTYFQNEAQLEKSRLLSDRFSAERPKGSFSTLEIQRTEQGDSAMYLCASSRTGGAYQPQHFGDGTRLSIL.

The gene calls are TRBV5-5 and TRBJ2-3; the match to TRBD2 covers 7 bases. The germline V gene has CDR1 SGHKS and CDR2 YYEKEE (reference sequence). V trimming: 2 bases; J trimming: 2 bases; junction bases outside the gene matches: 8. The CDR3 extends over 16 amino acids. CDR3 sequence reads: CASSLIPGRVTDTQYF. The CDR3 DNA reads TGTGCCAGCAGCTTAATCCCAGGGAGGGTCACAGATACGCAGTATTTT.

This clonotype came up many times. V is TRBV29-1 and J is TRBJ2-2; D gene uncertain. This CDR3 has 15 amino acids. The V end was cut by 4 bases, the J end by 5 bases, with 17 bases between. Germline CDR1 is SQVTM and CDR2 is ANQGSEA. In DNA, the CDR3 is TGCAGCGTTGCGGGCCCAGCCCCGAGTACCGGGGAGCTGTTTTTT. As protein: CSVAGPAPSTGELFF.

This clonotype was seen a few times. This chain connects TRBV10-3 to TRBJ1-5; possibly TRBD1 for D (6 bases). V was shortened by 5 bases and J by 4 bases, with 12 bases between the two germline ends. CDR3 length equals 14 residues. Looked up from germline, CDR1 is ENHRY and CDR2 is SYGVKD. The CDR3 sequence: CAISTDSQNQPQHF. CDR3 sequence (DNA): TGTGCCATCAGTACGGACAGCCAAAATCAGCCCCAGCATTTT.

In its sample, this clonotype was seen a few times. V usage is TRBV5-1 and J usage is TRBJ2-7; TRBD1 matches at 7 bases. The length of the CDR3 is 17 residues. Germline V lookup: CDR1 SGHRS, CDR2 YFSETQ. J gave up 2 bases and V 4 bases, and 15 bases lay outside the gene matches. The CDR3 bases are TGCGCCAGCAGCCCCTCCCCAGGGGACAGAACCGCCTACGAGCAGTACTTC. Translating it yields CASSPSPGDRTAYEQYF.

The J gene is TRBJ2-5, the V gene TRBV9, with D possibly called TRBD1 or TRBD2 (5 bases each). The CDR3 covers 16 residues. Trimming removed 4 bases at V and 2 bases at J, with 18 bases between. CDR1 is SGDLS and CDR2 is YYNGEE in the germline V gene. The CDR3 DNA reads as TGTGCCAGCAGCCTGGGTGGGGGAGTCGGTCAAGAGACCCAGTACTTC. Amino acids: CASSLGGGVGQETQYF. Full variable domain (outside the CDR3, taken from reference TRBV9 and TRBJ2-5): DSGVTQTPKHLITATGQRVTLRCSPRSGDLSVYWYQQSLDQGLQFLIQYYNGEERAKGNILERFSAQQFPDLHSELNLSSLELGDSALYFCASSLGGGVGQETQYFGPGTRLLVL.

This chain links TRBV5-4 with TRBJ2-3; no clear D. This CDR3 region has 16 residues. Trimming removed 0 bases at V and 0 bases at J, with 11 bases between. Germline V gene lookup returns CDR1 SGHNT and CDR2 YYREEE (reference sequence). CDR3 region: CASSLDSDSSTDTQYF. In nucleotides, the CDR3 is TGTGCCAGCAGCTTGGACAGCGACTCTAGCACAGATACGCAGTATTTT.

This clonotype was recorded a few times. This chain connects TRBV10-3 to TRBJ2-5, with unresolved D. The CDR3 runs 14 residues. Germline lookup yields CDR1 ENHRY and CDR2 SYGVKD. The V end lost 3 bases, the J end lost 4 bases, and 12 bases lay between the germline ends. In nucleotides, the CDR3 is TGTGCCATCAGTGACGGCTACCTGGGAGAGACCCAGTACTTC. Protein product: CAISDGYLGETQYF.

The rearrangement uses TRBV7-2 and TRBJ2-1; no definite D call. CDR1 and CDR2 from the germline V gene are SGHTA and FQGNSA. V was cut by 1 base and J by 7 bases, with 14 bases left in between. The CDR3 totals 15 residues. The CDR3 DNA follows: TGTGCCAGCAGCTTAGGTGTCCTATCAATGAATGAGCAGTTCTTC. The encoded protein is CASSLGVLSMNEQFF. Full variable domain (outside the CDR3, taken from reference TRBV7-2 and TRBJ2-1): GAGVSQSPSNKVTEKGKDVELRCDPISGHTALYWYRQSLGQGLEFLIYFQGNSAPDKSGLPSDRFSAERTGGSVSTLTIQRTQQEDSAVYLCASSLGVLSMNEQFFGPGTRLTVL.

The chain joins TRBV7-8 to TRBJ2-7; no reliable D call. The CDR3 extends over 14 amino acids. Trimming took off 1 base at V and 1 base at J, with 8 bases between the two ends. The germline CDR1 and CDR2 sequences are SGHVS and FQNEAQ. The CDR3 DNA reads TGTGCCAGCAGCTTAGAGCCACCTTCCTACGAGCAGTACTTC. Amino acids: CASSLEPPSYEQYF.

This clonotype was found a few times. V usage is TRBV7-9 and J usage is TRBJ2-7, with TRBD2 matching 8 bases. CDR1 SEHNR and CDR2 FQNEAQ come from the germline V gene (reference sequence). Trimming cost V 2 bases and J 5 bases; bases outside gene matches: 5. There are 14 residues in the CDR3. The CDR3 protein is CASSLLAGPDEQYF. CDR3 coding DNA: TGTGCCAGCAGCTTACTAGCGGGTCCGGACGAGCAGTACTTC.

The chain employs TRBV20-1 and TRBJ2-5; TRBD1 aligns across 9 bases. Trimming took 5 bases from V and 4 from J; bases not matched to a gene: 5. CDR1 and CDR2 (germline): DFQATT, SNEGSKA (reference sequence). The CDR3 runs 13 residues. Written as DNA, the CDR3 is TGCAGTGCTGGCAGGGGACAGGGAGAGACCCAGTACTTC. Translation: CSAGRGQGETQYF.

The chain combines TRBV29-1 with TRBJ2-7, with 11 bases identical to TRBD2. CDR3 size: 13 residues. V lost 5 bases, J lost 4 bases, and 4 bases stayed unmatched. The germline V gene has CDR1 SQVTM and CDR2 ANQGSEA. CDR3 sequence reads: CSVSTSGIYEQYF. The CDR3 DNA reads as TGCAGCGTTTCGACTAGCGGGATATACGAGCAGTACTTC.

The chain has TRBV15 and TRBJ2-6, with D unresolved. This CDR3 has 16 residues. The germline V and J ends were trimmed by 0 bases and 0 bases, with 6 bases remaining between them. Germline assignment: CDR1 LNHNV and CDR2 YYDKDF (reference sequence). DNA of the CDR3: TGTGCCACCAGCAGAGATCGTGGCTCTGGGGCCAACGTCCTGACTTTC. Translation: CATSRDRGSGANVLTF. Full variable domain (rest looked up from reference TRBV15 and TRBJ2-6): DAMVIQNPRYQVTQFGKPVTLSCSQTLNHNVMYWYQQKSSQAPKLLFHYYDKDFNNEADTPDNFQSRRPNTSFCFLDIRSPGLGDTAMYLCATSRDRGSGANVLTFGAGSRLTVL.

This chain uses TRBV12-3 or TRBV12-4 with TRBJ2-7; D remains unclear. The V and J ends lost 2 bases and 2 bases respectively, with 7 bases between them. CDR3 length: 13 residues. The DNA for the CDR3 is TGTGCCAGCAGTTTAAACAGACCCTACGAGCAGTACTTC. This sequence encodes CASSLNRPYEQYF.

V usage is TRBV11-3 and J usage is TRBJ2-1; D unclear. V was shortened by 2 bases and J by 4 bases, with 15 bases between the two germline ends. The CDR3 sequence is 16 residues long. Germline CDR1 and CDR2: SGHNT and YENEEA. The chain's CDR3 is CASSLTTANPYNEQFF. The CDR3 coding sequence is TGTGCCAGCAGCTTAACGACGGCGAACCCGTACAATGAGCAGTTCTTC.

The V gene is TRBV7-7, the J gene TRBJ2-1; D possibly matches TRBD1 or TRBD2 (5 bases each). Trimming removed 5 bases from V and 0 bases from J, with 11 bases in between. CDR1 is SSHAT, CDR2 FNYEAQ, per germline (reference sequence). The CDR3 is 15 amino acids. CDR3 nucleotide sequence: TGTGCCAGCAGCAAGGGGACCCTCTCCTACAATGAGCAGTTCTTC. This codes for CASSKGTLSYNEQFF.

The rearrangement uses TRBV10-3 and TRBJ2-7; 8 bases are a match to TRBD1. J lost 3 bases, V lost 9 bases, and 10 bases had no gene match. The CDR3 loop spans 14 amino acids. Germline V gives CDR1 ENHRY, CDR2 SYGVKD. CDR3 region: CAISRDRSLYEQYF. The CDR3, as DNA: TGTGCCATTTCCCGGGACAGGTCGCTCTACGAGCAGTACTTC.

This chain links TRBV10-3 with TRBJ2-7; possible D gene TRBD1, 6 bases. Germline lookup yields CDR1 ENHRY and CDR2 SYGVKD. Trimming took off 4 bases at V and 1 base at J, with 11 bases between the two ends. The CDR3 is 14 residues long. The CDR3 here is CAISGGTLSYEQYF. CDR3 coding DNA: TGTGCCATCAGTGGTGGGACATTATCCTACGAGCAGTACTTC.

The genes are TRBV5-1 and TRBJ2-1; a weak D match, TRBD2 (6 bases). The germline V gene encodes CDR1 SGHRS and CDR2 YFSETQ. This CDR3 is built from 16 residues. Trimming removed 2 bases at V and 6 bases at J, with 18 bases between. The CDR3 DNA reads TGCGCCAGCAGCTTATCCGAACTAGCTCCCCGCAATGAGCAGTTCTTC. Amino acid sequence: CASSLSELAPRNEQFF.

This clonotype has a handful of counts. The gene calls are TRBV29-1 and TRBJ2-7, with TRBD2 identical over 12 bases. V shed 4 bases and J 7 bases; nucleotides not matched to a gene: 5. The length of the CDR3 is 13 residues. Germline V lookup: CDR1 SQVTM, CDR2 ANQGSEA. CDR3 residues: CSVARTSGEEQYF. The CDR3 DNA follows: TGCAGCGTTGCGAGGACTAGCGGGGAGGAGCAGTACTTC.

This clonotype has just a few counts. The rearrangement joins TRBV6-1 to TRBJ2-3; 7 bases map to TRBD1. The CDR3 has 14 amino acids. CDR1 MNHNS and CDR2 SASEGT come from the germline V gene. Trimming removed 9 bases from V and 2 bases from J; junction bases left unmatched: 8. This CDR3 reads CASKPGQSTDTQYF. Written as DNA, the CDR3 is TGTGCCAGTAAGCCGGGACAGTCCACAGATACGCAGTATTTT.

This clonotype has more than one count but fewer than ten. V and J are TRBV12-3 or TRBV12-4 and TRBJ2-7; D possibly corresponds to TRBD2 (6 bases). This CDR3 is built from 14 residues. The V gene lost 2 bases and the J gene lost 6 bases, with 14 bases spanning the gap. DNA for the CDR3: TGTGCCAGCAGTTTAAGCAGGGTCGGGGGCGAGCAGTACTTC. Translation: CASSLSRVGGEQYF.

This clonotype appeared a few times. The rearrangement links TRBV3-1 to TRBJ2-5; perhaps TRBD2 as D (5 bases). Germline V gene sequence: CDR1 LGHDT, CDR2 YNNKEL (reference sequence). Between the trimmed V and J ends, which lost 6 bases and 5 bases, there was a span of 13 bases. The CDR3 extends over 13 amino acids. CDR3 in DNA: TGTGCCAGCAGGTTGGGGAGTTGGGAGACCCAGTACTTC. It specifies CASRLGSWETQYF.

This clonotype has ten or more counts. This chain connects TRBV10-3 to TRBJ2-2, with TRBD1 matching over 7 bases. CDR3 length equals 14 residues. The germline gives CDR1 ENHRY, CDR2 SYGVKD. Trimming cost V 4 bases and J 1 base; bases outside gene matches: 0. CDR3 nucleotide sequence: TGTGCCATCAGTGGGGACAGGAACACCGGGGAGCTGTTTTTT. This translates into CAISGDRNTGELFF.